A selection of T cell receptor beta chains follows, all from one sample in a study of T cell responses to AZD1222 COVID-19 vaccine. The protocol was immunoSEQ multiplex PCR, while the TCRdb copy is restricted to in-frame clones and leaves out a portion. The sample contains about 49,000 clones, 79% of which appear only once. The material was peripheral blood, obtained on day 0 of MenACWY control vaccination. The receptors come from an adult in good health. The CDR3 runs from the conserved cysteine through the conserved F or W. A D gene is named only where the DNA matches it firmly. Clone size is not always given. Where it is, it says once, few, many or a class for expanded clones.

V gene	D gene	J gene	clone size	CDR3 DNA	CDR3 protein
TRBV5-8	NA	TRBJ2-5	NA	TGTGCCAGCAACCGTGGGGAGGTTAGAGAGACCCAGTACTTC	CASNRGEVRETQYF
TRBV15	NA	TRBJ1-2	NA	TGTGCCACCAGCAGAGATATGGGGGTCGGCTACACCTTC	CATSRDMGVGYTF
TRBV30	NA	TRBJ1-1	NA	TGTGCCTGGAGAGGAGGGAACACTGAAGCTTTCTTT	CAWRGGNTEAFF
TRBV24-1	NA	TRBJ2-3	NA	TGTGCCACCAGCTCCGGGCCAGATACGCAGTATTTT	CATSSGPDTQYF
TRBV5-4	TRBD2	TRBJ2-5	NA	TGTGCCAGCAGCCCCCGGACTAGCGGGAGGGCCGAGACCCAGTACTTC	CASSPRTSGRAETQYF
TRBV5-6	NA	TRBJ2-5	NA	TGTGCCAGCAGCCCCGGTTCTGAAGAGACCCAGTACTTC	CASSPGSEETQYF
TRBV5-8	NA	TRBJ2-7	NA	TGTGCCAGCAGCTTGGAGGGTGGGGAACCCTACGAGCAGTACTTC	CASSLEGGEPYEQYF
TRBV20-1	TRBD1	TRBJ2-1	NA	TGCAGTGCTAGTTCCGGGACAGCCTCCTACAATGAGCAGTTCTTC	CSASSGTASYNEQFF
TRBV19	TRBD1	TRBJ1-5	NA	TGTGCCAGTAGTATATCAGGGGGTGGCAATCAGCCCCAGCATTTT	CASSISGGGNQPQHF
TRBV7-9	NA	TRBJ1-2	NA	TGTGCCAGCAGCTTATCGAGCGGGACTGGCCGTGTGGGCTACACCTTC	CASSLSSGTGRVGYTF
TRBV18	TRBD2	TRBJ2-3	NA	TGTGCCAGCTCACCCTTGACTAGCGGGATTACAGATACGCAGTATTTT	CASSPLTSGITDTQYF
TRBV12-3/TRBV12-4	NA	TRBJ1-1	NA	TGTGCCAGCAGTTTAGTAGAGGGTGCTGAAGCTTTCTTT	CASSLVEGAEAFF
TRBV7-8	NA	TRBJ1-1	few	TGTGCCAGCAGCCAGCAGATCGACGGGAGCACTGAAGCTTTCTTT	CASSQQIDGSTEAFF
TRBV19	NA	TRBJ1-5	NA	TGTGCCAGTAGTATGGCCGGGGGAAGCAATCAGCCCCAGCATTTT	CASSMAGGSNQPQHF
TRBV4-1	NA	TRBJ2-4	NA	TGCGCCAGCAGCCAAGTAGGGGCCGGGGCCAAAAACATTCAGTACTTC	CASSQVGAGAKNIQYF
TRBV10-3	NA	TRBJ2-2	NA	TGTGCCATCAGTGAGTCGACCAACACCGGGGAGCTGTTTTTT	CAISESTNTGELFF
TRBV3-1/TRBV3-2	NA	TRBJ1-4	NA	TGTGCCAGCAGCCAGAGAAGGTCAGGGCTCTATGAAAAACTGTTTTTT	CASSQRRSGLYEKLFF
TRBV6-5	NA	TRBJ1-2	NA	TGTGCCAGCGGCGGATTATATGGCTACACCTTC	CASGGLYGYTF
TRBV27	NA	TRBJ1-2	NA	TGTGCCAGCAGTCAAACCACAGGGAACTATGGCTACACCTTC	CASSQTTGNYGYTF
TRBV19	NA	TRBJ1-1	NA	TGTGCCAGTATGGGGCAGCCGGACACTGAAGCTTTCTTT	CASMGQPDTEAFF
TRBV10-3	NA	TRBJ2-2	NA	TGTGCCATCAGTGATAAGGGCCGCAGCACCGGGGAGCTGTTTTTT	CAISDKGRSTGELFF
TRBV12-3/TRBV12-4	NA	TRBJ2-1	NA	TGTGCCAGCAGTTTATGGGCCGGCAATGAGCAGTTCTTC	CASSLWAGNEQFF
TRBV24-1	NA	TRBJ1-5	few	TGTGCCACCAGTGATCGACGGGGCCAGGAGCCCCAGCATTTT	CATSDRRGQEPQHF
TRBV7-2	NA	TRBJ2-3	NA	TGTGCCAGCAGCTTACGGCACGGGGTTGGAGATACGCAGTATTTT	CASSLRHGVGDTQYF
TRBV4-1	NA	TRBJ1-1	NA	TGCGCCAGCAGCCAAGTCGACATGGGGATCGTGTACACTGAAGCTTTCTTT	CASSQVDMGIVYTEAFF
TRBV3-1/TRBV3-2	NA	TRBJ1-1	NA	TGTGCCAGCAGCCAAGTGGTGAACACTGAAGCTTTCTTT	CASSQVVNTEAFF
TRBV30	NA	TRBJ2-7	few	TGTGCCTGGAATGGAAATAGACCCCCTGGCGAGCAGTACTTC	CAWNGNRPPGEQYF
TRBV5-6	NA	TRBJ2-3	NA	TGTGCCAGCAGCTTGTGGACAGCTGGCACAGATACGCAGTATTTT	CASSLWTAGTDTQYF
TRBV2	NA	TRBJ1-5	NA	TGTGCCAGCACGCGGGGCAGCAATCAGCCCCAGCATTTT	CASTRGSNQPQHF
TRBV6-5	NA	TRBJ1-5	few	TGTGCCAGCAGTTACTCGCCGGGTCCCAATCAGCCCCAGCATTTT	CASSYSPGPNQPQHF
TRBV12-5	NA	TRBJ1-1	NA	TGTGCTAGTGGTTTACAGGAGAACACTGAAGCTTTCTTT	CASGLQENTEAFF
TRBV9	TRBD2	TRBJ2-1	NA	TGTGCCAGCAGCGCAGGACTAGCGGGGGGGTCACCGTTCTTC	CASSAGLAGGSPFF
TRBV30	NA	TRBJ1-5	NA	TGTGCCTTTGACAGGACAAATAGCAATCAGCCCCAGCATTTT	CAFDRTNSNQPQHF
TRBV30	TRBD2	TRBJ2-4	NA	TGTGCCTGGAGTGCAATAGGGGAGGGCCGGAGAAACATTCAGTACTTC	CAWSAIGEGRRNIQYF
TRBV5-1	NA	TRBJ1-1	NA	TGCGCCAGCAGCACAGGGTCCGGCACTGAAGCTTTCTTT	CASSTGSGTEAFF
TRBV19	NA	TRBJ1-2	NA	TGTGCCAGTAGTAGGAACTATGGCTACACCTTC	CASSRNYGYTF
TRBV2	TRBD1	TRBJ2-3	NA	TGTGCCACCCGACAGGGGGGCACAGATACGCAGTATTTT	CATRQGGTDTQYF
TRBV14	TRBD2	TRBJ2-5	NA	TGTGCCAGCAGCCAAGACCTTACTCTGGGTAGCGGGAGGTACCAAGAGACCCAGTACTTC	CASSQDLTLGSGRYQETQYF
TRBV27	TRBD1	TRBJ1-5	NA	TGTGCCAGCAGCCTTACCGGGACAGCACAGCCCCAGCATTTT	CASSLTGTAQPQHF
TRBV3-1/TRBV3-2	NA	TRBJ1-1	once	TGTGCCAGCAGCCAGGGGAGGAATACTGAAGCTTTCTTT	CASSQGRNTEAFF
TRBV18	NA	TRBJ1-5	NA	TGTGCCAGCTCACCATATCGAGATCAGCCCCAGCATTTT	CASSPYRDQPQHF
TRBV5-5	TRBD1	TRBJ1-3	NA	TGTGCCAGCAGCTTGGTACAGGGGCTCTCTGGAAACACCATATATTTT	CASSLVQGLSGNTIYF
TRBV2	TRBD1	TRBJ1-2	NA	TGTGCCAGCAGTTCACAGGGGGCGAACTATGGCTACACCTTC	CASSSQGANYGYTF
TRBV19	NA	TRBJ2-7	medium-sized	TGTGCCAGTAGTTGGACGAACATCGGGGAGCAGTACTTC	CASSWTNIGEQYF
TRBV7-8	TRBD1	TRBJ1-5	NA	TGTGCCAGCAGCGCTAGGGGGACAGACAGGGGGAATCAGCCCCAGCATTTT	CASSARGTDRGNQPQHF